Each of the 19 T cell receptor beta chains below was sequenced from the same sample in a study of cytomegalovirus exposure and HLA in healthy donors. PCR was performed using 60 Vbeta and 13 Jbeta primers. The protocol was immunoSEQ multiplex PCR, while the TCRdb copy is restricted to in-frame clones and leaves out a portion. The sample lists fewer than 70,000 clones; around 85% were seen once. The sample consisted of PBMCs. All receptors derive from a man in his forties in good health and CMV-seronegative.

The V call is TRBV21-1, the J call TRBJ2-3; the table's TRBD1 call for D was not verified on the DNA. TRBV21-1 corresponds to a pseudogene. This CDR3 spans 15 amino acids. DNA of the CDR3: TGTGCCAGCAGCAAAAGCAGGGGGATTACAGATACGCAGTATTTT. Residues: CASSKSRGITDTQYF.

This chain links TRBV13 with TRBJ1-2; D is undetermined. Germline CDR1 reads PRHDT; CDR2 reads FYEKMQ (reference sequence). V lost 0 bases, J lost 1 base, and 12 bases lay in between. The CDR3 loop spans 16 amino acids. CDR3 sequence (DNA): TGTGCCAGCAGCTTAGGTTATAACAAGATTAACTATGGCTACACCTTC. It yields the protein CASSLGYNKINYGYTF.

V and J are TRBV28 and TRBJ1-1; 8 bases are shared with TRBD1. The CDR3 has 14 residues. Germline assignment: CDR1 MDHEN and CDR2 SYDVKM. Losses at the gene ends were 5 bases for V and 1 base for J; bases not matched to a gene: 3. CDR3 region: CASSRTGRNTEAFF. The CDR3 DNA is TGTGCCAGCAGTCGGACAGGGAGGAACACTGAAGCTTTCTTT.

This clone has just one count. This chain uses TRBV7-6 with TRBJ2-1; D uncertain. V was cut by 0 bases and J by 13 bases, with 13 bases left in between. The CDR3 has 13 residues. The germline gives CDR1 SGHVS, CDR2 FNYEAQ. The chain's CDR3 is CASSLAPQSRQFF. CDR3 coding DNA: TGTGCCAGCAGCTTAGCGCCCCAGTCCCGCCAGTTCTTC.

The chain links TRBV4-1 to TRBJ2-3; weak D call: TRBD1 (6 bases). Germline V gene data show CDR1 as MGHRA and CDR2 as YSYEKL. The CDR3 is made up of 17 amino acids. The V end lost 0 bases, the J end lost 2 bases, and 15 bases lay between the germline ends. The CDR3 loop reads CASSQDLSGEDTDTQYF. CDR3 in DNA: TGCGCCAGCAGCCAAGATTTGTCAGGGGAAGACACAGATACGCAGTATTTT.

The chain carries TRBV5-4 and TRBJ2-3; TRBD2 matches 16 bases. Per the germline V gene, CDR1 is SGHNT and CDR2 is YYREEE (reference sequence). The junction had 13 bases not matched to a gene; V was cut back by 4 bases and J by 2 bases. The CDR3 loop spans 20 amino acids. The CDR3 DNA is TGTGCCAGCAGCAGGGAGCCGGGACTAGCGGGGGGGCCCGTCACAGATACGCAGTATTTT. It yields the protein CASSREPGLAGGPVTDTQYF.

This sequence joins TRBV4-1 and TRBJ2-7; a weak D match, TRBD2 (6 bases). The germline V and J ends were trimmed by 0 bases and 3 bases, with 21 bases remaining between them. CDR1 is MGHRA, CDR2 YSYEKL, per germline. CDR3 length equals 18 residues. The CDR3: CASSQDLAGQIQYYEQYV. In DNA form, the CDR3 reads TGCGCCAGCAGCCAAGATTTGGCGGGGCAGATACAGTACTACGAGCAGTACGTC.

The chain combines TRBV13 with TRBJ2-1, with a possible D match to TRBD1 (7 bases). Deletions cut 5 bases from V and 12 bases from J, with 20 bases between. Germline V gene sequence: CDR1 PRHDT, CDR2 FYEKMQ (reference sequence). This CDR3 is built from 14 residues. The CDR3 bases are TGTGCCAGCAGCCCGGCGGGACAGAGCGTAGGGCAGTTCTTC. It is translated as CASSPAGQSVGQFF.

CDR3 loop: CASSFSLADAGELFF. CDR3 in DNA: TGCGCCAGCAGCTTTTCTCTAGCCGATGCCGGGGAGCTGTTTTTT. The chain links TRBV5-1 to TRBJ2-2; possibly TRBD2 for D (5 bases). This CDR3 spans 15 amino acids. V lost 2 bases and J lost 6, with 14 bases in between. CDR1 SGHRS and CDR2 YFSETQ come from the germline V gene.

This clone was seen just once. This chain connects TRBV18 to TRBJ1-1; D gene uncertain. The V end lost 6 bases, the J end lost 0 bases, and 8 bases lay between the germline ends. CDR3 size: 13 residues. Germline assignment: CDR1 KGHSH and CDR2 LQKENI. The CDR3 sequence: CASSGGMNTEAFF. The CDR3 DNA follows: TGTGCCAGCTCGGGAGGAATGAACACTGAAGCTTTCTTT.

This clone has more than one count but fewer than ten. As DNA, the CDR3 is TGTGCCAGCAGTGTACTGGACAGGGGGCGAACTAATGAAAAACTGTTTTTT. Residues: CASSVLDRGRTNEKLFF. V usage is TRBV2 and J usage is TRBJ1-4; TRBD1 matches 11 bases. Losses at the gene ends were 4 bases for V and 1 base for J; bases not matched to a gene: 5. Germline V lookup: CDR1 SNHLY, CDR2 FYNNEI. The CDR3 is 17 residues long.

J is TRBJ1-3 and V is TRBV30, with 9 bases identical to TRBD1. The V gene's germline CDR1 is GTSNPN and CDR2 SVGIG (reference sequence). This CDR3 is built from 15 residues. After removal of 5 bases from V and 0 bases from J, the junction contained 5 bases not matched to a gene. The CDR3, as DNA: TGTGCCTGGCAGACAGGGGGATCCTCTGGAAACACCATATATTTT. Its protein is CAWQTGGSSGNTIYF. Looking up the rest from reference TRBV30 and TRBJ1-3 gives the full variable domain: SQTIHQWPATLVQPVGSPLSLECTVEGTSNPNLYWYRQAAGRGLQLLFYSVGIGQISSEVPQNLSASRPQDRQFILSSKKLLLSDSGFYLCAWQTGGSSGNTIYFGEGSWLTVV.

The chain couples TRBV7-2 to TRBJ2-7, with D perhaps TRBD1 (6 bases). The CDR3 contains 14 residues. V lost 2 bases to trimming and J lost 3 bases, with 11 bases between them. Germline V CDR1 and CDR2: SGHTA, FQGNSA. For the CDR3, the DNA is TGTGCCAGCAGCTTATTAGGGGGTCTCTACGAGCAGTACGTC. It translates to CASSLLGGLYEQYV.

This chain connects TRBV19 to TRBJ2-1, with TRBD2 identical over 8 bases. Germline CDR1 LNHDA, CDR2 SQIVND (reference sequence). This CDR3 comprises 14 residues. Trimming cost V 9 bases and J 6 bases; bases outside gene matches: 10. The CDR3: CASHTGGPVNEQFF. The CDR3 DNA reads TGTGCCAGCCATACGGGGGGGCCCGTCAATGAGCAGTTCTTC.

The V call is TRBV6-5, the J call TRBJ1-2, with D tentatively TRBD1 (6 bases). Trimming shortened V by 5 bases and J by 8 bases, and 18 bases separated the two germline ends. The CDR3 contains 14 residues. Germline V CDR1 and CDR2: MNHEY, SVGAGI. CDR3 amino acids: CASSLTSTGGGYTF. In DNA, the CDR3 is TGTGCCAGCAGTCTCACTTCGACAGGAGGAGGCTACACCTTC.

About this clone: The junction does not match germline at one end; this may be a read error. The chain couples TRBV7-7 to TRBJ2-3; 11 nucleotides match TRBD2. Germline CDR1 SSHAT, CDR2 FNYEAQ (reference sequence). The CDR3 loop spans 17 amino acids. The CDR3 bases are TGTGCTAGCAGCTTCCGACTAGCGGGAACTGAGAAAGATACGCAGTATTTT. As protein: CASSFRLAGTEKDTQYF.

The gene calls are TRBV11-2 and TRBJ1-1; no firm D call. Germline V gives CDR1 SGHAT, CDR2 FQNNGV. CDR3 length: 16 residues. Trimming cost V 4 bases and J 0 bases, with 15 bases left between them. The CDR3 here is CASSSQSVQVNTEAFF. CDR3 sequence (DNA): TGTGCCAGCAGCTCTCAGTCTGTTCAAGTGAACACTGAAGCTTTCTTT.

The rearrangement links TRBV5-6 to TRBJ2-5, with D unclear. The CDR3 sequence is 11 residues long. Germline V gives CDR1 SGHDT, CDR2 YYEEEE. V gave up 2 bases and J gave up 4 bases, with 3 bases separating them. CDR3 region: CASSFGETQYF. CDR3 DNA sequence: TGTGCCAGCAGCTTCGGAGAGACCCAGTACTTC.

CDR3 in amino acids: CASSEFHYEQYV. CDR3 sequence (DNA): TGTGCCAGCAGTGAATTTCACTACGAGCAGTACGTC. V gene TRBV2 combines with J gene TRBJ2-7; D gene ambiguous. Looked up from germline, CDR1 is SNHLY and CDR2 is FYNNEI. The CDR3 length is 12 residues. Trimming removed 2 bases from V and 3 bases from J, with 5 bases in between.